This paragraph reports one TCR beta chain. Antigen unknown. The junction does not match germline at one end; this may be a read error. RNA was extracted from bulk tissue without any cell sorting. Germline CDR1 reads SGHRS; CDR2 reads YFSETQ. CDR3 length: 13 residues. The data stem from a study of tumor and adjacent non-tumor tissue in lung cancer. Three rounds of nested PCR, following a modified ARM-PCR protocol, produced the TCRbeta library. TCRdb re-called the multiplex PCR reads with MiXCR, one entry per CDR3 protein. The sample includes about 75,000 distinct CDR3 sequences, under 85% seen only once; the top ten take approximately 12%. General study findings and limits: TCR diversity was significantly greater in tumor than normal lung tissue. Tumor repertoires had a smaller top 100 clone share than normal lung.

The rearrangement joins TRBV5-1 to TRBJ1-4; D remains ambiguous. Sequenced material: lung tumor tissue. The receptor was isolated from a woman in her 50s with non-small cell lung cancer. The CDR3 here is CASSPGPDDKLFF. The CDR3 DNA is TGCGCCAGCAGCCCAGGACCGGATGATAAACTGTTTTTT. The full variable domain, in which reference TRBV5-1 and TRBJ1-4 provide the parts outside the CDR3, is KAGVTQTPRYLIKTRGQQVTLSCSPISGHRSVSWYQQTPGQGLQFLFEYFSETQRNKGNFPGRFSGRQFSNSRSEMNVSTLELGDSALYLCASSPGPDDKLFFGSGTQLSVL.